This TCR beta chain was sequenced in a study of blood T cell repertoires in COVID-19. Study overall: The origin of the acute and convalescent COVID-19 samples was the United States, Italy and Spain. PBMCs, B-cell-depleted T cells, or T cells were the source of the cDNA or gDNA that made up the material.

This clone came up once. J was trimmed by 7 bases and V by 1 base; bases with no gene match: 9. The length of the CDR3 is 16 residues. The germline V gene has CDR1 LGHNT and CDR2 FRNRAP. Original handling: Quantification of nucleated cells was approximated via reference gene primer amplification. The method was immunoSEQ multiplex PCR; TCRdb's version includes in-frame clones alone and lacks a portion of them. V and J calls and clone size follow that table, whereas D and trimming were derived from the DNA. The table lists roughly 160,000 clones, 80% to 85% of them singletons. The specimen sequenced was peripheral blood. The chain carries TRBV12-5 and TRBJ2-1; 8 bases line up with TRBD2. The TCR comes from a man between 18 and 35 years old with active or convalescent COVID-19. The DNA of the CDR3 is TGTGCTAGTGGTTTGGCATGGCTAGCGGGCGCGAATGAGCAGTTCTTC. Translated: CASGLAWLAGANEQFF.